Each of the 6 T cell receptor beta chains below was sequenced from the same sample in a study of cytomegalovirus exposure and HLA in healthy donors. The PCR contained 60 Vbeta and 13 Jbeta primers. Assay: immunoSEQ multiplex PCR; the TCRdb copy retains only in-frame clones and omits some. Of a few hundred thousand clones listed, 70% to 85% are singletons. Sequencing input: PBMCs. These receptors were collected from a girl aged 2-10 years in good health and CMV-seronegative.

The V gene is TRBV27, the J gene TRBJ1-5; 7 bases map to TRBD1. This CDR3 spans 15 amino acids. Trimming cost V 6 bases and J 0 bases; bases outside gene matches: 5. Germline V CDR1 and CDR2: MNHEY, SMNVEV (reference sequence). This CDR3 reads CASRQGKGSNQPQHF. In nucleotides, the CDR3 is TGTGCCAGCAGACAGGGGAAGGGTAGCAATCAGCCCCAGCATTTT.

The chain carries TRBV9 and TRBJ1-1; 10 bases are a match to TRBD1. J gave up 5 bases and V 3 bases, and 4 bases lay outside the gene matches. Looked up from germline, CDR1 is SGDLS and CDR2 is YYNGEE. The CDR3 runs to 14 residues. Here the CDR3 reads CASSALDRGTEAFF. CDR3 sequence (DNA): TGTGCCAGCAGCGCTTTGGACAGGGGGACTGAAGCTTTCTTT.

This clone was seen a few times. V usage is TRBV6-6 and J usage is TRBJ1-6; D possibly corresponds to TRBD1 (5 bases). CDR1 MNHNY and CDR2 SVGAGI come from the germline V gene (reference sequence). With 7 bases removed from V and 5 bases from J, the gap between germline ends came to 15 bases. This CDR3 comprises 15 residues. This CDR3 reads CASNRREGNNSPLHF. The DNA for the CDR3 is TGTGCCAGCAACAGGAGGGAGGGAAATAATTCACCCCTCCACTTT.

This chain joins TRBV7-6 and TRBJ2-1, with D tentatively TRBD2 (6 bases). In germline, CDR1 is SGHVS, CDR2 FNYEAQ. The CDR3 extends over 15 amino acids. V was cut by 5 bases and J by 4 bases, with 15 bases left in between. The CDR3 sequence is CASSLIAEGYNEQFF. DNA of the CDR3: TGTGCCAGCAGCCTCATAGCGGAAGGATACAATGAGCAGTTCTTC.

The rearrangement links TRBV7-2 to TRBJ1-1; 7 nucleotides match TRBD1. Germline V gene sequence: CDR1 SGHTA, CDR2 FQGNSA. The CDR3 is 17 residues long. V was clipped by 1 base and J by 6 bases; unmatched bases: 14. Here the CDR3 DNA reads TGTGCCAGCAGCTTAGTTGGCAGGGGGACACTATCGGCTGAAGCTTTCTTT. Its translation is CASSLVGRGTLSAEAFF.

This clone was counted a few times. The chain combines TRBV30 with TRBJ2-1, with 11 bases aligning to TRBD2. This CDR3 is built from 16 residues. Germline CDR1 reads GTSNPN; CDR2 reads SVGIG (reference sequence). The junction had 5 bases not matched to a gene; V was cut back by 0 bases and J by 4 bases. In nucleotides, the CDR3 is TGTGCCTGGAGTGTAGAGTGGACTAGCGGGTACAATGAGCAGTTCTTC. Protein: CAWSVEWTSGYNEQFF.